One sample yielded the 16 T cell receptor beta chains listed below, sequenced in a study of blood T cells in healthy people across ages. Next came a second PCR, run for about 6 to 11 cycles, which used a sample-barcoded 5' primer along with a J-beta primer mix. A single record per CDR3 protein comes from TCRdb applying MiXCR to the 5' RACE reads. The sample holds about 840,000 distinct CDR3 sequences, roughly 28% seen once. These data were likewise used in another study, on T cells of mothers and their children.

The sample was blood. The receptors shown here come from a woman in her thirties or forties in good health.

This clonotype came up many times. The chain recombines TRBV20-1 with TRBJ2-7, with 7 bases fitting TRBD1. Germline values: CDR1 DFQATT, CDR2 SNEGSKA (reference sequence). This CDR3 is built from 12 residues. Trimming cost V 2 bases and J 4 bases; bases outside gene matches: 2. CDR3 residues: CSARQDRYEQYF. The CDR3 nucleotides are TGCAGTGCTAGACAGGACAGGTACGAGCAGTACTTC.

Notes on this clonotype: This clone may be a read error of a much larger clone one base away. J is TRBJ2-7 and V is TRBV7-3; perhaps TRBD2 as D (5 bases). The germline gives CDR1 SGHTA, CDR2 FQGTGA. CDR3 size: 13 residues. CDR3: CASSFDYGDEKFF. CDR3 bases: TGTGCCAGCAGCTTTGACTATGGGGATGAGAAGTTCTTC.

This clonotype was counted a few times. CDR3 DNA sequence: TGTGCCAGCAGTTTAGCGCGGAGGTCAGGTGGCTACACCTTC. Protein product: CASSLARRSGGYTF. The J gene is TRBJ1-2, the V gene TRBV12-3 or TRBV12-4; D not resolved. The CDR3 is 14 amino acids. The V end was cut by 0 bases, the J end by 7 bases, with 12 bases between.

For this clonotype: A much larger clone sits a single nucleotide away, making a read error possible. The V and J genes are TRBV27 and TRBJ1-1; a possible D gene is TRBD1 (6 bases). The CDR3 runs to 14 residues. V was cut by 8 bases and J by 4 bases, with 17 bases left in between. Germline V gives CDR1 MNHEY, CDR2 SMNVEV (reference sequence). CDR3 loop: CASGKQGGSTEAFF. Here the CDR3 DNA reads TGTGCCAGCGGGAAACAGGGAGGTAGCACTGAAGCTTTCTTT.

This clonotype appeared many times. The chain uses TRBV5-1 and TRBJ2-3, with D perhaps being TRBD1 or TRBD2 (5 bases each). Germline V gene data show CDR1 as SGHRS and CDR2 as YFSETQ. V was trimmed by 1 base and J by 0 bases, leaving 18 bases between them. This CDR3 contains 18 residues. CDR3: CASSLYRGRATSTDTQYF. CDR3 coding DNA: TGCGCCAGCAGCTTGTATCGGGGCAGAGCCACTAGCACAGATACGCAGTATTTT.

This clonotype has at least ten counts. The chain recombines TRBV11-2 with TRBJ1-2; TRBD1 matches 9 bases. Germline V gene data show CDR1 as SGHAT and CDR2 as FQNNGV. There are 12 residues in the CDR3. The junction had 3 bases not matched to a gene; V was cut back by 8 bases and J by 5 bases. As DNA, the CDR3 is TGTGCCAGCGGGGACAGGGCATATGGCTACACCTTC. Translated: CASGDRAYGYTF.

The sample holds a few counts of this clonotype. The chain's CDR3 is CASSAWQDYGQFF. CDR3 coding DNA: TGTGCCAGCAGTGCATGGCAGGACTACGGGCAGTTCTTC. The V call is TRBV28, the J call TRBJ2-1; weak D call: TRBD2 (6 bases). The V gene lost 5 bases and the J gene lost 12 bases, with 17 bases spanning the gap. CDR1 is MDHEN, CDR2 SYDVKM, per germline. The CDR3 totals 13 residues.

The chain uses TRBV7-3 and TRBJ1-1; weak D call: TRBD1 (6 bases). Germline CDR1 is SGHTA and CDR2 is FQGTGA. V lost 6 bases and J lost 1, with 15 bases in between. The CDR3 has 15 amino acids. DNA of the CDR3: TGTGCCAGCAGGACAACGGCAGGGGCGAACACTGAAGCTTTCTTT. Encoded protein: CASRTTAGANTEAFF.

This clonotype appeared a single time. A read error may be the cause here, since a much bigger clone is one base away. The chain's CDR3 is CASSVAGTDTHYF. CDR3 nucleotides: TGTGCCAGCAGCGTAGCCGGAACAGATACGCATTATTTT. The chain recombines TRBV9 with TRBJ2-3; D gene ambiguous. The V gene's germline CDR1 is SGDLS and CDR2 YYNGEE. CDR3 length equals 13 residues.

The chain is built from TRBV29-1 and TRBJ1-2; weak D call: TRBD1 (6 bases). The CDR3 loop spans 13 amino acids. Germline V CDR1 and CDR2: SQVTM, ANQGSEA. V lost 3 bases, J lost 6 bases, and 14 bases lay in between. CDR3: CSVERSGAHGYTF. The CDR3 DNA reads TGCAGCGTTGAGCGCTCGGGGGCGCATGGCTACACCTTC.

About this clonotype: Since a much larger clone is just one base distant, this may be a read error. The V gene is TRBV7-2, the J gene TRBJ1-2, with 7 bases aligning to TRBD1. Germline CDR1 is SGHTA and CDR2 is FQGNSA. This CDR3 region has 15 residues. DNA for the CDR3: TGTGCCAGCAGCTCGCGACAGGGCGGTGGGTATGGCCACACCTTC. Protein sequence: CASSSRQGGGYGHTF. Filled out from reference TRBV7-2 and TRBJ1-2, the complete variable domain reads GAGVSQSPSNKVTEKGKDVELRCDPISGHTALYWYRQSLGQGLEFLIYFQGNSAPDKSGLPSDRFSAERTGGSVSTLTIQRTQQEDSAVYLCASSSRQGGGYGHTFGSGTRLTVV.

This clonotype was counted a few times. This chain uses TRBV5-1 with TRBJ2-1, with 10 bases identical to TRBD2. The V gene end was trimmed by 0 bases and the J gene end by 6 bases; junction bases not matched to a gene: 6. Germline CDR1 SGHRS, CDR2 YFSETQ. The CDR3 spans 16 residues. The CDR3 reads CASSLEVLAGRNEQFF. The CDR3, as DNA: TGCGCCAGCAGCTTGGAGGTACTAGCGGGACGCAATGAGCAGTTCTTC.

The chain employs TRBV27 and TRBJ1-2, with D hard to call. Deletions cut 2 bases from V and 3 bases from J, with 13 bases between. The CDR3 extends over 15 amino acids. Germline V CDR1 and CDR2: MNHEY, SMNVEV (reference sequence). The CDR3, as DNA: TGTGCCAGCAGTTTAGAGGCCGAAACCTACTATGGCTACACCTTC. This gives the protein CASSLEAETYYGYTF.

The chain couples TRBV7-2 to TRBJ2-3; TRBD2 agrees at 8 bases. In germline, CDR1 is SGHTA, CDR2 FQGNSA. The V gene end was trimmed by 4 bases and the J gene end by 2 bases; junction bases not matched to a gene: 8. This CDR3 region has 16 residues. The CDR3 sequence: CASSSVIAGTTDTQYF. The CDR3 region has the DNA TGTGCCAGCAGCTCCGTAATAGCGGGGACCACAGATACGCAGTATTTT. The full variable domain, its missing parts supplied by reference TRBV7-2 and TRBJ2-3, is GAGVSQSPSNKVTEKGKDVELRCDPISGHTALYWYRQSLGQGLEFLIYFQGNSAPDKSGLPSDRFSAERTGGSVSTLTIQRTQQEDSAVYLCASSSVIAGTTDTQYFGPGTRLTVL.

This clonotype was seen a handful of times. This chain joins TRBV7-2 and TRBJ2-7, with D maybe TRBD1 (6 bases). Germline V CDR1 and CDR2: SGHTA, FQGNSA. The CDR3 contains 14 residues. V was clipped by 11 bases and J by 0 bases, with 17 bases between them. CDR3 loop: CAGSPTGFSYEQYF. The CDR3 nucleotides read TGTGCCGGTAGCCCCACAGGGTTCTCCTACGAGCAGTACTTC. Drawing the rest from reference TRBV7-2 and TRBJ2-7, the complete variable domain is GAGVSQSPSNKVTEKGKDVELRCDPISGHTALYWYRQSLGQGLEFLIYFQGNSAPDKSGLPSDRFSAERTGGSVSTLTIQRTQQEDSAVYLCAGSPTGFSYEQYFGPGTRLTVT.

The chain uses TRBV28 and TRBJ1-1; D is perhaps TRBD1 (5 bases). Germline CDR1 reads MDHEN; CDR2 reads SYDVKM. V was cut by 5 bases and J by 11 bases, with 15 bases left in between. The CDR3 spans 12 residues. The DNA for the CDR3 is TGTGCCAGCAGTACCCGGGTCGCAGGGGCTTTCTTT. Its translation is CASSTRVAGAFF.